These 30 T cell receptor beta chains share one sample of origin, sequenced in a study of PD-1 blockade in classical Hodgkin lymphoma. Sequencing used immunoSEQ multiplex PCR; TCRdb keeps in-frame clones, though not all of them. The sample has roughly 28,000 clones; about four fifths are singletons. All patients relapsed after autologous stem cell transplantation, and brentuximab vedotin exposure varied. Here the sequenced sample was peripheral blood mononuclear cells (PBMCs), taken before the second cycle of nivolumab. The receptors derive from a human donor with classical Hodgkin lymphoma.

The rearrangement uses TRBV7-3 and TRBJ2-3; a weak D match, TRBD2 (5 bases). V lost 8 bases to trimming and J lost 3 bases, with 15 bases between them. The CDR3 loop spans 14 amino acids. CDR1 and CDR2 from the germline V gene are SGHTA and FQGTGA. The CDR3 here is CASRRGGRTDTQYF. The DNA for the CDR3 is TGTGCCAGCCGGCGAGGAGGCCGTACAGATACGCAGTATTTT.

CDR3 protein: CASSLNGVLGNQPQHF. The CDR3 region has the DNA TGTGCCAGCAGTTTAAATGGGGTCTTAGGCAATCAGCCCCAGCATTTT. The V and J genes are TRBV28 and TRBJ1-5; D is uncertain. This CDR3 spans 16 amino acids. Trimming pared 2 bases from V and 2 bases from J, leaving 13 bases between. CDR1 and CDR2 from the germline V gene are MDHEN and SYDVKM.

The genes are TRBV18 and TRBJ1-1, with D tentatively TRBD1 (5 bases). CDR3 length: 13 residues. The V gene lost 4 bases and the J gene lost 3 bases, with 9 bases spanning the gap. Germline V gene data show CDR1 as KGHSH and CDR2 as LQKENI. This CDR3 reads CASSRTGDTEAFF. Here the CDR3 DNA reads TGTGCCAGCTCACGGACGGGGGACACTGAAGCTTTCTTT.

The chain couples TRBV6-6 to TRBJ2-7; possible D gene TRBD2, 6 bases. The ends were cut back, 6 bases at V and 0 bases at J, with 15 bases in the middle. The germline CDR1 and CDR2 sequences are MNHNY and SVGAGI (reference sequence). The CDR3 spans 15 residues. The CDR3 coding sequence is TGTGCCAGCAGCCCCGGACGGGGGTTCTCCTACGAGCAGTACTTC. Amino acids: CASSPGRGFSYEQYF.

CDR3 sequence: CASRALAGEGDTQYF. CDR3 nucleotides: TGTGCCAGCAGGGCCCTAGCGGGGGAGGGTGATACGCAGTATTTT. This rearrangement joins TRBV6-5 to TRBJ2-3; 10 bases map to TRBD2. Germline V CDR1 and CDR2: MNHEY, SVGAGI. This CDR3 spans 15 amino acids. V was pared by 6 bases and J by 6 bases, with 9 bases of the junction left unmatched.

CDR3 DNA: TGTGCCAGCAGCCGGACTAGCGGGGACAATGAGCAGTTCTTC. Translating gives CASSRTSGDNEQFF. The gene calls are TRBV7-2 and TRBJ2-1; 12 nucleotides match TRBD2. V lost 5 bases, J lost 5 bases, and 1 base stayed unmatched. There are 14 residues in the CDR3. Germline CDR1 is SGHTA and CDR2 is FQGNSA.

Only a few counts were recorded for this clone. V and J are TRBV29-1 and TRBJ2-1; TRBD1 matches 11 bases. Germline V CDR1 and CDR2: SQVTM, ANQGSEA. The CDR3 runs 13 residues. The V segment lost 6 bases and the J segment 8 bases; nucleotides outside the gene matches: 6. This CDR3 reads CSVGQGAGDEQFF. The CDR3 nucleotides are TGCAGCGTCGGACAGGGGGCTGGGGATGAGCAGTTCTTC.

This clone has more than one count but fewer than ten. This chain uses TRBV7-2 with TRBJ2-5; TRBD1 is a possible D gene (6 bases). Trimming pared 4 bases from V and 5 bases from J, leaving 14 bases between. Germline values: CDR1 SGHTA, CDR2 FQGNSA. This CDR3 spans 14 amino acids. CDR3 in DNA: TGTGCCAGCAGCTCCCAGACAGGAGCCGAGACCCAGTACTTC. Encoded protein: CASSSQTGAETQYF.

The DNA of the CDR3 is TGTGCCAGCACCCCTAGCGGGGGTAGCACAGATACGCAGTATTTT. This translates into CASTPSGGSTDTQYF. The rearrangement joins TRBV2 to TRBJ2-3; 10 bases are a match to TRBD2. CDR1 SNHLY and CDR2 FYNNEI come from the germline V gene. The trim removed 7 bases at V and 0 bases at J, leaving 4 bases unmatched. The CDR3 loop spans 15 amino acids.

The chain recombines TRBV29-1 with TRBJ1-1; unclear D gene. Germline assignment: CDR1 SQVTM and CDR2 ANQGSEA. The CDR3 has 13 residues. The V and J ends lost 4 bases and 1 base respectively, with 10 bases between them. For the CDR3, the DNA is TGCAGCGTTGTGGTACAGCAGAACACTGAAGCTTTCTTT. Its translation: CSVVVQQNTEAFF. The full variable domain, in which reference TRBV29-1 and TRBJ1-1 provide the parts outside the CDR3, is SAVISQKPSRDICQRGTSLTIQCQVDSQVTMMFWYRQQPGQSLTLIATANQGSEATYESGFVIDKFPISRPNLTFSTLTVSNMSPEDSSIYLCSVVVQQNTEAFFGQGTRLTVV.

This clone was found a few times. Other DNA sequences in the sample encode the same CDR3. The V call is TRBV6-6, the J call TRBJ1-2; maybe TRBD1 (5 bases). The V and J ends lost 5 bases and 3 bases respectively, with 16 bases between them. CDR3 length: 15 amino acids. Germline CDR1 is MNHNY and CDR2 is SVGAGI (reference sequence). This CDR3 reads CASSRGGQGDYGYTF. The CDR3 coding sequence is TGTGCCAGCAGTAGGGGTGGGCAGGGTGACTATGGCTACACCTTC.

The rearrangement links TRBV7-7 to TRBJ2-3; D is undetermined. The CDR3 extends over 13 amino acids. Germline-derived CDR1 and CDR2 are SSHAT and FNYEAQ (reference sequence). The ends were cut back, 5 bases at V and 6 bases at J, with 12 bases in the middle. As DNA, the CDR3 is TGTGCCAGCAGCATTTCGTACTGGGATACGCAGTATTTT. Protein: CASSISYWDTQYF.

This clone appeared once. One end of the junction fails to match germline, which may point to a read error. The chain recombines TRBV7-8 with TRBJ1-6, with TRBD1 matching over 9 bases. The CDR3 runs to 15 residues. The germline V gene has CDR1 SGHVS and CDR2 FQNEAQ. CDR3 sequence (DNA): TGTGCCAGCAGTTTAGGACAGGGGATAGGTTCACCCCTCCACTTT. It specifies CASSLGQGIGSPLHF.

This clone was seen once. This sequence joins TRBV7-9 and TRBJ1-4, with D tentatively TRBD1 (5 bases). The CDR3 runs to 16 residues. Germline V gene sequence: CDR1 SEHNR, CDR2 FQNEAQ (reference sequence). The V and J ends lost 1 base and 7 bases respectively, with 16 bases between them. The CDR3 sequence is CASSLGDRLGFEKLFF. The CDR3 bases are TGTGCCAGCAGCTTAGGAGACAGACTCGGTTTTGAAAAACTGTTTTTT. The complete variable domain, with remaining parts taken from reference TRBV7-9 and TRBJ1-4, reads DTGVSQNPRHKITKRGQNVTFRCDPISEHNRLYWYRQTLGQGPEFLTYFQNEAQLEKSRLLSDRFSAERPKGSFSTLEIQRTEQGDSAMYLCASSLGDRLGFEKLFFGSGTQLSVL.

This chain links TRBV27 with TRBJ1-6, with D possibly matching TRBD1 (5 bases). The CDR3 is made up of 15 amino acids. Trimming stripped 5 bases from V and 7 bases from J, with 15 bases between. CDR1 and CDR2 (germline): MNHEY, SMNVEV (reference sequence). The CDR3 coding sequence is TGTGCCAGCAGTGATGTAGGAAGGGACAATTCACCCCTCCACTTT. Protein: CASSDVGRDNSPLHF.

CDR3 amino acids: CASSTRTGVAGYTF. The CDR3 bases are TGTGCCAGCAGTACTCGGACAGGGGTCGCTGGCTACACCTTC. The chain is built from TRBV2 and TRBJ1-2, with TRBD1 matching 9 bases. Losses at the gene ends were 5 bases for V and 7 bases for J; bases not matched to a gene: 8. The CDR3 sequence is 14 residues long. Germline CDR1 is SNHLY and CDR2 is FYNNEI.

The rearrangement uses TRBV6-1 and TRBJ1-2; D not certain. The CDR3 spans 15 residues. Trimming left V 1 base short and J 4 bases short, with 13 bases between. Germline V gene sequence: CDR1 MNHNS, CDR2 SASEGT. CDR3: CASSEGVGIGYGYTF. The CDR3 coding sequence is TGTGCCAGCAGTGAAGGGGTAGGGATAGGCTATGGCTACACCTTC.

V is TRBV10-3 and J is TRBJ2-3, with 8 bases matching TRBD1. The trim removed 8 bases at V and 3 bases at J, leaving 4 bases unmatched. There are 13 residues in the CDR3. Germline CDR1 reads ENHRY; CDR2 reads SYGVKD. CDR3 loop: CAIGQGGTDTQYF. The CDR3 bases are TGTGCCATCGGACAGGGAGGAACAGATACGCAGTATTTT.

V usage is TRBV11-3 and J usage is TRBJ1-1, with 9 bases matching TRBD1. V lost 1 base and J lost 9; bases outside the gene matches: 6. The CDR3 covers 14 residues. Looked up from germline, CDR1 is SGHNT and CDR2 is YENEEA. In nucleotides, the CDR3 is TGTGCCAGCAGCTTAGCCGGGACAGGGTCGAAAGCTTTCTTT. Protein sequence: CASSLAGTGSKAFF. Using reference TRBV11-3 and TRBJ1-1 for the parts outside the CDR3, the full variable domain is EAGVVQSPRYKIIEKKQPVAFWCNPISGHNTLYWYLQNLGQGPELLIRYENEEAVDDSQLPKDRFSAERLKGVDSTLKIQPAELGDSAVYLCASSLAGTGSKAFFGQGTRLTVV.

The chain carries TRBV28 and TRBJ1-2; weak D call: TRBD1 (6 bases). Trimming took off 5 bases at V and 6 bases at J, with 13 bases between the two ends. This CDR3 contains 13 residues. Germline V gene lookup returns CDR1 MDHEN and CDR2 SYDVKM. The CDR3 bases are TGTGCCAGCAGTAAACAGGGCCTCAATGGCTACACCTTC. It translates to CASSKQGLNGYTF.

The J gene is TRBJ1-4, the V gene TRBV7-2; possibly TRBD1 for D (6 bases). V dropped 5 bases and J dropped 3 bases, with 13 bases sitting between them. CDR1 and CDR2 (germline): SGHTA, FQGNSA. The CDR3 totals 15 residues. In DNA, the CDR3 is TGTGCCAGCAGCATCCTCGGGGGGCCTAATGAAAAACTGTTTTTT. This sequence encodes CASSILGGPNEKLFF.

The chain recombines TRBV12-5 with TRBJ1-5; 12 nucleotides agree with TRBD1. The J segment lost 7 bases and the V segment lost 0 bases, leaving 7 bases of the junction unmatched. CDR3 size: 17 residues. Germline-derived CDR1 and CDR2 are LGHNT and FRNRAP. Written as DNA, the CDR3 is TGTGCTAGTGGTTTGGTAGTTGGGACAGGGGGCAGACAGCCCCAGCATTTT. Its translation: CASGLVVGTGGRQPQHF.

The V call is TRBV19, the J call TRBJ1-1; no reliable D call. The V and J ends lost 8 bases and 0 bases respectively, with 16 bases between them. Germline values: CDR1 LNHDA, CDR2 SQIVND (reference sequence). The CDR3 has 15 amino acids. CDR3 nucleotide sequence: TGTGCCAGTGGCCGAAGGAGATTAATGAACACTGAAGCTTTCTTT. It translates to CASGRRRLMNTEAFF.

This clone appeared a few times. The chain employs TRBV27 and TRBJ1-2, with D unresolved. Trimming left V 2 bases short and J 3 bases short, with 7 bases between. Per germline, CDR1 MNHEY and CDR2 SMNVEV (reference sequence). The CDR3 has 13 residues. In nucleotides, the CDR3 is TGTGCCAGCAGTTTAAAGAGGGACTATGGCTACACCTTC. Amino acids: CASSLKRDYGYTF.

The chain combines TRBV7-3 with TRBJ1-2, with TRBD1 identical over 8 bases. CDR1 is SGHTA and CDR2 is FQGTGA in the germline V gene. With V trimmed by 0 bases and J by 8 bases, 14 bases remained unmatched. The CDR3 runs to 17 residues. CDR3 loop: CASSLTHSGGQGEGYTF. DNA for the CDR3: TGTGCCAGCAGCTTAACACACAGTGGTGGACAGGGAGAGGGCTACACCTTC.

This sequence joins TRBV29-1 and TRBJ2-7; the match to TRBD1 covers 9 bases. Germline trimming cut 6 bases from V and 1 base from J; bases unmatched to any gene: 7. This CDR3 region has 14 residues. Germline-derived CDR1 and CDR2 are SQVTM and ANQGSEA. CDR3 DNA: TGCAGCGTCCTCGGACAGGGGTATTCCTACGAGCAGTACTTC. It is translated as CSVLGQGYSYEQYF.

This chain uses TRBV6-5 with TRBJ1-1; D not resolved. The CDR3 totals 13 residues. V gave up 5 bases and J gave up 0 bases, with 7 bases separating them. Germline V lookup: CDR1 MNHEY, CDR2 SVGAGI. The CDR3, as DNA: TGTGCCAGCAGTCCCCAGTTGAACACTGAAGCTTTCTTT. Translation gives CASSPQLNTEAFF.

This clone was observed once. The chain carries TRBV6-1 and TRBJ2-2, with D unresolved. The CDR3 has 13 residues. The germline gives CDR1 MNHNS, CDR2 SASEGT. The V end was cut by 8 bases, the J end by 7 bases, with 14 bases between. CDR3 in amino acids: CASRRAAGGELFF. For the CDR3, the DNA is TGTGCCAGCCGACGGGCAGCCGGCGGGGAGCTGTTTTTT.

V gene TRBV28 combines with J gene TRBJ2-7; the D gene is possibly TRBD2 (7 bases). Trimming took off 5 bases at V and 7 bases at J, with 21 bases between the two ends. CDR3 length: 15 residues. Germline V gene lookup returns CDR1 MDHEN and CDR2 SYDVKM. As DNA, the CDR3 is TGTGCCAGCAGTCCCTCAGGGGCGGGGGCGAAAGAGCAGTACTTC. Translating gives CASSPSGAGAKEQYF.

The chain joins TRBV14 to TRBJ1-1; the D is unclear. V shed 3 bases and J shed 4 bases, with 9 bases lying between them. The CDR3 has 13 residues. Germline CDR1 SGHDN, CDR2 FVKESK. In DNA form, the CDR3 reads TGTGCCAGCAGCCAGCGCAGGACCACTGAAGCTTTCTTT. Protein: CASSQRRTTEAFF.